This T cell receptor (beta chain) comes out of a study of patients and donors after allogeneic stem cell transplantation. A few counts support this clonotype. TCRdb reanalysed the RT-PCR reads using MiXCR and keeps one entry per CDR3 protein. The sample consists of approximately 150,000 distinct CDR3 sequences, approximately 40% of them appearing once. Germline CDR1 reads SGHVS; CDR2 reads FQNEAQ. CDR3 length equals 17 residues. The V end lost 5 bases, the J end lost 0 bases, and 19 bases lay between the germline ends. The sample consisted of blood, either unsorted or a sorted T cell fraction (not recorded which). This TCR derives from a human donor who was either an allogeneic HSCT recipient or a stem cell or donor lymphocyte infusion donor (not recorded which). It is not recorded whose cells these are; they may come from a transplant donor. V gene TRBV7-8 combines with J gene TRBJ1-1, with D perhaps matching TRBD1 (6 bases). The CDR3 coding sequence is TGTGCCAGCAGCCCAAACCGGGACATTCCTCTGAACACTGAAGCTTTCTTT. Its translation: CASSPNRDIPLNTEAFF.